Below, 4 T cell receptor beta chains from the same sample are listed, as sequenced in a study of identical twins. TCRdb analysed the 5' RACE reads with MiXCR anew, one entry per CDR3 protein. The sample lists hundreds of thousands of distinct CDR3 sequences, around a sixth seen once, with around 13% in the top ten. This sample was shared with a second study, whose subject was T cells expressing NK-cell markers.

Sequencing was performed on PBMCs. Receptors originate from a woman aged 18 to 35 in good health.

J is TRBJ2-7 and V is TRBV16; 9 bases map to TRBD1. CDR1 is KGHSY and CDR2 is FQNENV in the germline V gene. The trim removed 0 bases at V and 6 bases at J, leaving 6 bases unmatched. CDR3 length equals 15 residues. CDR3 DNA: TGTGCCAGCAGCCAATCGGGACAGGGTAAGGTCGAGCAGTACTTC. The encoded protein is CASSQSGQGKVEQYF. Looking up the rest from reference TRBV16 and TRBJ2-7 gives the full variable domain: GEEVAQTPKHLVRGEGQKAKLYCAPIKGHSYVFWYQQVLKNEFKFLISFQNENVFDETGMPKERFSAKCLPNSPCSLEIQATKLEDSAVYFCASSQSGQGKVEQYFGPGTRLTVT.

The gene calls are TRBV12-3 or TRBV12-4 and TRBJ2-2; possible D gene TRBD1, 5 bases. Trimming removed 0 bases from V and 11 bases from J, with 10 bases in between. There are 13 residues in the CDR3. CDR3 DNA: TGTGCCAGCAGTTTAGCGGAGACAGAAGAGCTGTTTTTT. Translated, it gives CASSLAETEELFF.

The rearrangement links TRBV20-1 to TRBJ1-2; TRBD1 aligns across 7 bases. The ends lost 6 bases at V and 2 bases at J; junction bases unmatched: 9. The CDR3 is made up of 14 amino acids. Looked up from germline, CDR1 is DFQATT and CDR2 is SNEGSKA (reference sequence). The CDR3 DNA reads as TGCAGTGCATCCCGGGACAGAAGAAACTATGGCTACACCTTC. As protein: CSASRDRRNYGYTF.

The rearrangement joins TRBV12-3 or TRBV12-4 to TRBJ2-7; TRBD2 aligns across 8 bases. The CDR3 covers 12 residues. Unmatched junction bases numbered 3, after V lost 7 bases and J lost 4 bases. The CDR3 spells CASTGGRYEQYF. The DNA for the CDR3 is TGTGCCAGCACGGGGGGGCGGTACGAGCAGTACTTC.